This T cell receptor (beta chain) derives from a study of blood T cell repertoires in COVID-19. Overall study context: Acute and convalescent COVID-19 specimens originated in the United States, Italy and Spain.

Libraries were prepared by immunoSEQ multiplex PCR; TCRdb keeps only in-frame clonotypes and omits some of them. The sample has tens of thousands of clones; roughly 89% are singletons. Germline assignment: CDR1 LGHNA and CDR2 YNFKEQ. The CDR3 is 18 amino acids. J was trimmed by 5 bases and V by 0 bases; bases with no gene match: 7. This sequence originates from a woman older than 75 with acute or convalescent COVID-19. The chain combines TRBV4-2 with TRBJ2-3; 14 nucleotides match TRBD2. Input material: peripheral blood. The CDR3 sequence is CASSQDPRLAGGGDTQYF. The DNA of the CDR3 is TGTGCCAGCAGCCAAGATCCCCGACTAGCGGGGGGGGGAGATACGCAGTATTTT.